This paragraph covers one TCR beta chain sequence. The target antigen is unknown. Sequencing was performed with immunoSEQ multiplex PCR; in TCRdb, only in-frame clones are kept and a portion is missing. The sample gives over 25,000 clones, around 90% of which show up once; around 0.89% is in the top ten. Germline V gives CDR1 KGHSH, CDR2 LQKENI. The CDR3 extends over 16 amino acids. V shed 6 bases, J shed 3 bases, and the junction held 11 bases outside the gene matches. The data stem from a study of lymphopenia after photon versus proton radiotherapy. Study-level findings and limits: Post-nadir diversity loss with photons came from oligoclonal expansion, particularly CD8+ Temra cells. Photon-treated patients lost naive T cells and TCR diversity; proton-treated stayed stable. Post-nadir TCR diversity decline inversely tracked overall survival among those who died.

The material was peripheral blood, obtained from a patient treated with photon-based radiotherapy. This chain joins TRBV18 and TRBJ2-3; 8 nucleotides agree with TRBD2. The sequence was collected from a woman in her 50s with cholangiocarcinoma. This chain's CDR3 is CASSPFAGGKTDTQYF. CDR3 bases: TGTGCCAGCTCCCCCTTTGCGGGGGGAAAGACAGATACGCAGTATTTT.